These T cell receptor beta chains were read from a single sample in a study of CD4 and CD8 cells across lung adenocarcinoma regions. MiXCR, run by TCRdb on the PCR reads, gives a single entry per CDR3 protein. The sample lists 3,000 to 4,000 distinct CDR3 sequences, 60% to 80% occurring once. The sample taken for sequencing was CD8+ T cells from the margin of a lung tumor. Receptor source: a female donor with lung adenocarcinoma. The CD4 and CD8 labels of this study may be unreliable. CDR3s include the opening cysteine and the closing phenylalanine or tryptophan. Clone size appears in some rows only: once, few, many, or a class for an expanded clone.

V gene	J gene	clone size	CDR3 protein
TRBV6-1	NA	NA	CASSPGQGANEQYF
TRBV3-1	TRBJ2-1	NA	CASSQDWVGSEQFF
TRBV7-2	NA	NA	CASSSPATGILYEQYF
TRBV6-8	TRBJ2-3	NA	CGGRGARETNTQYF
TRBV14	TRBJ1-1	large	CASSHRGGPAEAFF
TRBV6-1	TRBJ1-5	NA	CASSPQSTGAAQPQHF
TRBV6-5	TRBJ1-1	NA	CASSYSTERATLF
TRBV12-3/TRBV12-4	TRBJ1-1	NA	CASRRDRGPEAFF
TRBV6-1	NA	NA	CASSPGTGVGETQYF
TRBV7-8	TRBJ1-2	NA	CASSVIQGIYGYTF
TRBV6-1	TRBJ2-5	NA	CASSQNWGGGQETQYF
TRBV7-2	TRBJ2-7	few	CASSRDRDYEQYF
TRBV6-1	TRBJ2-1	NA	CASRAPGQAYNEQFF
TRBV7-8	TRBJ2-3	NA	CASSLSGFGGTDTQYF
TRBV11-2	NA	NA	CASSPGAGTGSSEQYF
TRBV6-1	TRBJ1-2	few	CATLVGGNSGYTF
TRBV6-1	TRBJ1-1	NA	CASSEYVNTEAFF
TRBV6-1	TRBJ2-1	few	CASSETMLEQFF
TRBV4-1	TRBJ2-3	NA	CASSQDVGDTQYF
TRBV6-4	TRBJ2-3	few	CASKKQGSDTQYF
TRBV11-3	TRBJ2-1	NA	CASSLGGSYNEQFF
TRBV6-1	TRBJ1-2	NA	CASKRAPNYGYTF
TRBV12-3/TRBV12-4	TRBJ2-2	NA	CASNTNTGELFF
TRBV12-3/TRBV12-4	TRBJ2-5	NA	CASNIQGSRETQYF
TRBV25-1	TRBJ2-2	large	CASSEPGTGELFF
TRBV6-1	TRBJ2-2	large	CASRDGGDETGELFF
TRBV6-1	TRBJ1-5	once	CASRPIWGRDQPQHF
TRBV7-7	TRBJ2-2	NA	CASSLLDRGLTGELFF
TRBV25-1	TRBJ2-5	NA	CASSAGTGYLETQYF
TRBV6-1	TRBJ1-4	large	CASSARTGGNEKLFF
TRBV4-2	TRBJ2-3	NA	CASSQAGADTQYF
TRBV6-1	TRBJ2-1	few	CASSPDGSSYNEQFF